This TCR beta chain is drawn from a study of OX40 agonist ivuxolimab in advanced cancers. Study background: One hepatocellular carcinoma and a couple of cutaneous melanoma patients partially responded.

Germline V lookup: CDR1 MNHNS, CDR2 SASEGT. There are 15 residues in the CDR3. Trimming stripped 6 bases from V and 5 bases from J, with 19 bases between. General study findings and limits: At 0.1-3.0 mg/kg, partial responders had clonal expansion among the lowest observed.

As for this clone: Antigen unknown.

Sequencing was performed with immunoSEQ multiplex PCR; in TCRdb, only in-frame clones are kept and a portion is missing. In the table there are approximately 66,000 clones, roughly 88% of which are singletons. This chain joins TRBV6-1 and TRBJ1-1; the D gene is possibly TRBD1 (6 bases). This receptor was taken from an adult with an advanced solid tumor such as melanoma, head and neck, liver or kidney cancer. This material consisted of CD4+ or CD8+ T cells sorted from blood, taken in a trial of the OX40 agonist ivuxolimab. The CDR3 reads CASSVKRGAGTEAFF. CDR3 nucleotides: TGTGCCAGCAGCGTTAAGAGGGGGGCTGGGACTGAAGCTTTCTTT.